A single sample is the source of the 10 T cell receptor beta chains below, sequenced in a study of regulatory T cells in long-lasting Graves disease. Investigators prepared the TCR beta libraries by applying iRepertoire HTBI primers and Arm-PCR of CDR3 regions. Via MiXCR, TCRdb re-called the multiplex PCR reads, giving one row per CDR3 protein. The data hold 350,000 to 400,000 distinct CDR3 sequences, with around 15% observed a single time. Time point defined: newly diagnosed GD, antithyroid drugs for less than 3 months. Researchers made the TCR library from RNA that was extracted from PBMCs. This specimen consisted of peripheral blood mononuclear cells (PBMCs), obtained at new diagnosis, from a patient treated with antithyroid drugs. These receptors all stem from a female donor with Graves disease.

The V gene is TRBV6-2 or TRBV6-3, the J gene TRBJ2-3; tentatively, D is TRBD1 (5 bases). The germline CDR1 and CDR2 sequences are MNHEY and SVGEGT. Trimming pared 5 bases from V and 5 bases from J, leaving 14 bases between. This CDR3 comprises 14 residues. CDR3 DNA sequence: TGTGCCAGCAGTGTGGATAGGGGCGGAGATACGCAGTATTTT. Translation gives CASSVDRGGDTQYF.

This clonotype was counted many times. CDR3 region: CASSYAWTSGGLNTGELFF. CDR3 DNA: TGTGCCAGTAGTTACGCATGGACTAGCGGGGGTTTGAACACCGGGGAGCTGTTTTTT. This chain links TRBV19 with TRBJ2-2; the match to TRBD2 covers 13 bases. Germline CDR1 is LNHDA and CDR2 is SQIVND (reference sequence). This CDR3 is built from 19 residues. Losses at the gene ends were 5 bases for V and 1 base for J; bases not matched to a gene: 10.

Many counts were recorded for this clonotype. This chain connects TRBV2 to TRBJ2-2; D is undetermined. The CDR3 length is 13 residues. Germline CDR1 is SNHLY and CDR2 is FYNNEI. V gave up 1 base and J gave up 4 bases, with 4 bases separating them. The CDR3 is CASSEGFTGELFF. The DNA for the CDR3 is TGTGCCAGCAGTGAAGGTTTCACCGGGGAGCTGTTTTTT.

This chain connects TRBV29-1 to TRBJ2-1; the match to TRBD1 covers 7 bases. CDR3 length equals 14 residues. Trimming removed 7 bases from V and 6 bases from J; junction bases left unmatched: 12. Per germline, CDR1 SQVTM and CDR2 ANQGSEA. The CDR3, as DNA: TGCAGCGCCGCCGGGACAGAGTACTTCAATGAGCAGTTCTTC. Translating gives CSAAGTEYFNEQFF.

The chain links TRBV5-1 to TRBJ1-4; D perhaps matches TRBD1 (5 bases). The V end lost 3 bases, the J end lost 4 bases, and 7 bases lay between the germline ends. The germline CDR1 and CDR2 sequences are SGHRS and YFSETQ. CDR3 length equals 13 residues. The CDR3 DNA reads as TGCGCCAGCAGCTCGGACAATAATGAAAAACTGTTTTTT. This encodes CASSSDNNEKLFF.

This clonotype was recorded at least ten times. J is TRBJ2-7 and V is TRBV28; D is possibly TRBD1 (6 bases). This CDR3 contains 12 residues. Trimming took 5 bases from V and 4 from J, leaving 9 bases between them. The germline CDR1 and CDR2 sequences are MDHEN and SYDVKM. The CDR3 sequence: CASSRGQYEQYF. The CDR3 DNA reads as TGTGCCAGCAGTAGAGGACAGTACGAGCAGTACTTC.

This chain links TRBV2 with TRBJ1-6, with TRBD1 matching 9 bases. Germline V gene lookup returns CDR1 SNHLY and CDR2 FYNNEI. J lost 11 bases, V lost 5 bases, and 13 bases had no gene match. This CDR3 is built from 16 residues. Here the CDR3 DNA reads TGTGCCAGCAGTCCCCAGACAGGGGGGAAAAATCCACCCCTCCACTTT. Protein sequence: CASSPQTGGKNPPLHF.

This clonotype was detected only once. The rearrangement links TRBV5-5 to TRBJ1-2; 10 positions agree with TRBD1. The CDR3 is made up of 15 amino acids. Germline loops: CDR1 SGHKS, CDR2 YYEKEE (reference sequence). J lost 4 bases, V lost 3 bases, and 6 bases had no gene match. CDR3 amino acids: CASSSGQGEGYGYTF. DNA of the CDR3: TGTGCCAGCAGCTCCGGACAGGGGGAAGGCTATGGCTACACCTTC.

Worth noting for this clonotype: A read error may explain this, as a much larger clone is one base away. The rearrangement uses TRBV20-1 and TRBJ2-7; TRBD1 matches at 8 bases. This CDR3 contains 12 residues. CDR1 DFQATT and CDR2 SNEGSKA come from the germline V gene (reference sequence). The V segment lost 5 bases and the J segment 7 bases; nucleotides outside the gene matches: 7. CDR3 in amino acids: CSAAIQGAEQYF. The CDR3 DNA reads TGCAGTGCTGCTATCCAGGGGGCTGAGCAGTACTTC.

This clonotype was observed many times. The rearrangement links TRBV5-6 to TRBJ1-2; D ambiguous. Germline values: CDR1 SGHDT, CDR2 YYEEEE. V shed 1 base and J shed 6 bases, with 10 bases lying between them. This CDR3 contains 13 residues. The CDR3 nucleotides are TGTGCCAGCAGCTTGAGGCCGTTTAATGGCTACACCTTC. Translation: CASSLRPFNGYTF.